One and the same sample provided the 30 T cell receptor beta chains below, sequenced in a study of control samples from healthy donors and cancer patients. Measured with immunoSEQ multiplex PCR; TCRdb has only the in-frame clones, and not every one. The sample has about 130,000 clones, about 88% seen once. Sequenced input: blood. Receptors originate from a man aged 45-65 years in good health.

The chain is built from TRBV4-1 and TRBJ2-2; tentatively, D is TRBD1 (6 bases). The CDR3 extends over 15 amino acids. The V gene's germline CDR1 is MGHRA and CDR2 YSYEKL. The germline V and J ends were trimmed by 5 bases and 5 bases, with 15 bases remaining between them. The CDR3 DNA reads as TGCGCCAGCAGCAAACAGGGAAGAGGGACCGGGGAGCTGTTTTTT. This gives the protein CASSKQGRGTGELFF.

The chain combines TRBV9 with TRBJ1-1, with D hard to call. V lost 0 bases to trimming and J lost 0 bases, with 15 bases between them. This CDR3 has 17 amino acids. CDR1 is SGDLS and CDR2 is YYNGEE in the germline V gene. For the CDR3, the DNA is TGTGCCAGCAGCGTAGCCACAACCGGGCCTATGAACACTGAAGCTTTCTTT. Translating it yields CASSVATTGPMNTEAFF.

CDR3 nucleotide sequence: TGTGCCAGTAGTCCGGGTCACAATCAGCCCCAGCATTTT. This translates into CASSPGHNQPQHF. The chain links TRBV19 to TRBJ1-5, with unresolved D. The V gene lost 5 bases and the J gene lost 3 bases, with 8 bases spanning the gap. Germline CDR1 and CDR2: LNHDA and SQIVND (reference sequence). The CDR3 runs to 13 residues.

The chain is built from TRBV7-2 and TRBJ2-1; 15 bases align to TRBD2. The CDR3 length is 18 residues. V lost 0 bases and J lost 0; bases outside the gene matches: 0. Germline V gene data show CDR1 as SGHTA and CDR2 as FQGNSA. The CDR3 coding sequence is TGTGCCAGCAGCTTAGCGGGACTAGCGGGGGGCTCCTACAATGAGCAGTTCTTC. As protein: CASSLAGLAGGSYNEQFF.

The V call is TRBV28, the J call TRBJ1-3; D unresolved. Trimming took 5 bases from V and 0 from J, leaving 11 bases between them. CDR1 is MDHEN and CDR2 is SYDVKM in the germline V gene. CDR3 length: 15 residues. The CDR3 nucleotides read TGTGCCAGCAGTCCGGCGGGGAGCTCTGGAAACACCATATATTTT. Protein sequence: CASSPAGSSGNTIYF. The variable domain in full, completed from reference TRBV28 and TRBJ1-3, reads DVKVTQSSRYLVKRTGEKVFLECVQDMDHENMFWYRQDPGLGLRLIYFSYDVKMKEKGDIPEGYSVSREKKERFSLILESASTNQTSMYLCASSPAGSSGNTIYFGEGSWLTVV.

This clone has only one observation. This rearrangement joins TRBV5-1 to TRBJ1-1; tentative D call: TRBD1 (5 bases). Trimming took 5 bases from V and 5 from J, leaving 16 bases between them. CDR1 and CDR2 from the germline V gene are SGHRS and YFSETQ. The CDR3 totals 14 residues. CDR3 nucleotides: TGCGCCAGCAGTTACCAGGGATTAGGGACTGAAGCTTTCTTT. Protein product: CASSYQGLGTEAFF.

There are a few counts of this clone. CDR3 DNA: TGTGCCAGCAGTTCTTGGGGTTTCGCCGGGGAGCAGTTCTTC. Its protein product is CASSSWGFAGEQFF. The chain is built from TRBV7-3 and TRBJ2-1; D call uncertain. V lost 6 bases to trimming and J lost 10 bases, with 19 bases between them. This CDR3 has 14 amino acids. Per the germline V gene, CDR1 is SGHTA and CDR2 is FQGTGA. Combining the CDR3 with reference TRBV7-3 and TRBJ2-1 gives the whole variable domain GAGVSQTPSNKVTEKGKYVELRCDPISGHTALYWYRQSLGQGPEFLIYFQGTGAADDSGLPNDRFFAVRPEGSVSTLKIQRTERGDSAVYLCASSSWGFAGEQFFGPGTRLTVL.

CDR3 region: CATSDLPGYGYTF. CDR3 sequence (DNA): TGTGCCACCAGTGATTTGCCCGGATATGGCTACACCTTC. The V and J genes are TRBV24-1 and TRBJ1-2; D gene unclear. The V gene's germline CDR1 is KGHDR and CDR2 SFDVKD. The CDR3 sequence is 13 residues long. V lost 0 bases, J lost 5 bases, and 6 bases lay in between.

The CDR3, as DNA: TGTGCTAGTGGGGGCGGCCCCGCTCATCGTATTACCCAGCATTTT. Translated: CASGGGPAHRITQHF. V and J are TRBV12-5 and TRBJ1-5; D uncertain. CDR1 and CDR2 from the germline V gene are LGHNT and FRNRAP. The CDR3 contains 15 residues. Trimming pared 6 bases from V and 11 bases from J, leaving 23 bases between.

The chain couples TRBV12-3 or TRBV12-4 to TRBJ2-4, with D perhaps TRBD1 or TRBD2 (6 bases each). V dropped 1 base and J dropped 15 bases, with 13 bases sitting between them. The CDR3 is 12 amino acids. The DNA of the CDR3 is TGTGCCAGCAGTTTAGGCCCCAGGGGAGGGTACTTC. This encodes CASSLGPRGGYF.

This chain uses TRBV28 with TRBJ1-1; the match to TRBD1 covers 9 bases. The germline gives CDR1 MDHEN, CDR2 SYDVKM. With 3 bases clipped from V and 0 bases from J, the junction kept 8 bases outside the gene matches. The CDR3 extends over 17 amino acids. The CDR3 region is CASSFPGTGSMNTEAFF. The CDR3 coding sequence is TGTGCCAGCAGTTTTCCTGGGACAGGGTCCATGAACACTGAAGCTTTCTTT.

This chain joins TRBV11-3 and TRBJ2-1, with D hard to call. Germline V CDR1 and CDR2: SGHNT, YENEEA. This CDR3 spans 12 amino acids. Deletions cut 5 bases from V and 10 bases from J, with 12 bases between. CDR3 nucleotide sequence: TGTGCCAGCAGCATCTTTCGGTACGAGCAGTTCTTC. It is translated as CASSIFRYEQFF.

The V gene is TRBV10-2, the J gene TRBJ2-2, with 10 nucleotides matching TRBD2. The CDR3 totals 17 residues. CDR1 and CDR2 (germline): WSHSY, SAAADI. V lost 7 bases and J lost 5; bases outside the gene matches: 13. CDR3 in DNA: TGCGCCAGCAACCCCCGGGCTAGCGGGGGTAAAACCGGGGAGCTGTTTTTT. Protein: CASNPRASGGKTGELFF.

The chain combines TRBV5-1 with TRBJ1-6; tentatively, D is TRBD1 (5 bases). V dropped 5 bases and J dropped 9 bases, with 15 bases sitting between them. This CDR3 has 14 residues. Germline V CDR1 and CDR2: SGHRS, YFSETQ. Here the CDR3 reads CASRREGLGSPLHF. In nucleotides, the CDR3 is TGCGCCAGCAGGCGCGAGGGGCTCGGTTCACCCCTCCACTTT.

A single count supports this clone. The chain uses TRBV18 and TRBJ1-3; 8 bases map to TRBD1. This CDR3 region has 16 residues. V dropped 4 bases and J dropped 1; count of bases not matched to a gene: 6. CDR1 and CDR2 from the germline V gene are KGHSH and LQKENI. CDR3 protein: CASSLGQGRSGNTIYF. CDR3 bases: TGTGCCAGCTCACTTGGACAGGGACGATCTGGAAACACCATATATTTT.

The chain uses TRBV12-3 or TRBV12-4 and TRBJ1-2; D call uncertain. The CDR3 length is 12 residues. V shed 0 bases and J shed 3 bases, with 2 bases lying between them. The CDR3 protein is CASSLADYGYTF. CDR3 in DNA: TGTGCCAGCAGTTTAGCGGACTATGGCTACACCTTC.

DNA for the CDR3: TGTGCCAGCAGCTCAGGCGGCAGGGGTGACGAAAAACTGTTTTTT. This encodes CASSSGGRGDEKLFF. V usage is TRBV7-9 and J usage is TRBJ1-4, with D tentatively TRBD1 (6 bases). Looked up from germline, CDR1 is SEHNR and CDR2 is FQNEAQ (reference sequence). The CDR3 extends over 15 amino acids. Trimming removed 4 bases at V and 8 bases at J, with 17 bases between. Using reference TRBV7-9 and TRBJ1-4 for the parts outside the CDR3, the full variable domain is DTGVSQNPRHKITKRGQNVTFRCDPISEHNRLYWYRQTLGQGPEFLTYFQNEAQLEKSRLLSDRFSAERPKGSFSTLEIQRTEQGDSAMYLCASSSGGRGDEKLFFGSGTQLSVL.

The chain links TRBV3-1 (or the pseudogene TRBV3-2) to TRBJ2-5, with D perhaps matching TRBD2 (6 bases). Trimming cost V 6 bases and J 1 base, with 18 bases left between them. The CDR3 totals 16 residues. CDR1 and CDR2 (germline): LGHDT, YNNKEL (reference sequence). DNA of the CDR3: TGTGCCAGCAGTCCTGCGGCAGGAGGGGCCCAAGAGACCCAGTACTTC. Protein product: CASSPAAGGAQETQYF.

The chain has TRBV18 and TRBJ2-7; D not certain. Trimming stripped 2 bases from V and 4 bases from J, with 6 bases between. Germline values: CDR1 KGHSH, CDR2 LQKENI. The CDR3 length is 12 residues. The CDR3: CASSPSDYEQYF. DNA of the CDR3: TGTGCCAGCTCACCATCGGATTACGAGCAGTACTTC.

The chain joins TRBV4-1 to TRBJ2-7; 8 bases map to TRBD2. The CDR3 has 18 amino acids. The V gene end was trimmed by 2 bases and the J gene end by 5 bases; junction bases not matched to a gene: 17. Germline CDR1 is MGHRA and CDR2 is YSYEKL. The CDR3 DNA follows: TGCGCCAGCAGCCAAAGCTCAACGGCATGGACTAGCTTCCACGAGCAGTACTTC. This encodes CASSQSSTAWTSFHEQYF.

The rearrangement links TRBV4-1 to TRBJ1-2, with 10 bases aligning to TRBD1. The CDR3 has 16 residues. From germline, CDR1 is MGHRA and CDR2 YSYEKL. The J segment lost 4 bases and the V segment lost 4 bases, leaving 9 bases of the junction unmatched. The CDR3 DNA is TGCGCCAGCAGCCCCCGGACAGGGGGAACAACCTATGGCTACACCTTC. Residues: CASSPRTGGTTYGYTF.

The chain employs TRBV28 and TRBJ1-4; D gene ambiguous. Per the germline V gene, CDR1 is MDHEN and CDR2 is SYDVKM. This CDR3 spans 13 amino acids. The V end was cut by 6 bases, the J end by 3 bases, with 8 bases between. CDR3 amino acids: CASSYRANEKLFF. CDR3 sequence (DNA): TGTGCCAGCAGCTACAGAGCTAATGAAAAACTGTTTTTT.

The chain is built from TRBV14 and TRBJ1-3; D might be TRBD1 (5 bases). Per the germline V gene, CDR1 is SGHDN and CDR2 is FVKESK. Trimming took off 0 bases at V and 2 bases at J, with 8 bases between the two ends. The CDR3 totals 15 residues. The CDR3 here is CASSQDMGPGNTIYF. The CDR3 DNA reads TGTGCCAGCAGCCAAGATATGGGGCCTGGAAACACCATATATTTT.

The CDR3: CANYLGQGTYNEQFF. DNA of the CDR3: TGTGCCAACTACCTAGGACAGGGGACATACAATGAGCAGTTCTTC. The genes are TRBV6-5 and TRBJ2-1, with 9 bases that match TRBD1. Per the germline V gene, CDR1 is MNHEY and CDR2 is SVGAGI. The CDR3 loop spans 15 amino acids. Trimming at V came to 10 bases and at J to 4 bases, leaving 11 bases not matched to a gene.

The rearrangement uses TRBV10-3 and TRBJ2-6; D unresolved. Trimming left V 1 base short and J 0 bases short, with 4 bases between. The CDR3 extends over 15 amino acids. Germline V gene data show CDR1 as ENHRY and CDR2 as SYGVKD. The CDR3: CAISEYTSGANVLTF. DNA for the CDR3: TGTGCCATCAGTGAGTACACCTCTGGGGCCAACGTCCTGACTTTC.

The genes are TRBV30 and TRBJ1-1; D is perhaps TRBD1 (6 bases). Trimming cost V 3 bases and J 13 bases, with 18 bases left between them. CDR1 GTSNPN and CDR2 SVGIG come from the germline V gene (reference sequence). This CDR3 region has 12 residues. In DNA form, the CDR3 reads TGTGCCTGGAGGGGAGGGGGAGCCGTAGTTTTCTTT. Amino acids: CAWRGGGAVVFF.

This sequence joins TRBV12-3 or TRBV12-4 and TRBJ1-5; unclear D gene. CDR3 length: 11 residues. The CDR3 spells CASGSTQPQHF. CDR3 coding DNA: TGTGCATCCGGCAGTACCCAGCCCCAGCATTTT.

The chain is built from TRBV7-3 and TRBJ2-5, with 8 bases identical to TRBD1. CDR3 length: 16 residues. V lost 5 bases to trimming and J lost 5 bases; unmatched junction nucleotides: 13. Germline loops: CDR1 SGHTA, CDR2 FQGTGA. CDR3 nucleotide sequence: TGTGCCAGCAGCCCCGGACAGGGCAGGGGAGTGGAGACCCAGTACTTC. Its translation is CASSPGQGRGVETQYF.

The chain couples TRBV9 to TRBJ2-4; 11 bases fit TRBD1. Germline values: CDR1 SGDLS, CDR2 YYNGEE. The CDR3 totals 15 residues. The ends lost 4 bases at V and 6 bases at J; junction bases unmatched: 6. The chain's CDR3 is CASSPSDRGLNIQYF. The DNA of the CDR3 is TGTGCCAGCAGCCCGTCGGACAGGGGGCTAAACATTCAGTACTTC.

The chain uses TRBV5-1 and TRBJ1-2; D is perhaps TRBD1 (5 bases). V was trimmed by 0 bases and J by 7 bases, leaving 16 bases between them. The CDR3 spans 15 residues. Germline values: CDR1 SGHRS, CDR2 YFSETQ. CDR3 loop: CASSLEGARSGGYTF. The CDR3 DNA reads TGCGCCAGCAGCTTGGAAGGGGCGCGATCTGGTGGCTACACCTTC.